The sequence of this T cell receptor beta chain was determined in a study of chronic HIV infection and antiretroviral therapy (dated by TCRdb to the mid-2010s). Germline trimming: 10 bases from V, 0 bases from J; junction bases outside gene matches: 10. From a lookup of the germline V gene, CDR1 and CDR2 are ENHRY and SYGVKD. Counted from cysteine to phenylalanine, this CDR3 has 15 amino acids. The only DNA kept is the CDR3, 45 bases in frame from the first base. This clonotype appeared a few times. Which antigen it targets is not known. No much larger clone is present one base from it, and per-base qualities are unavailable. The library relied on 5' RACE. The sample was run on an Illumina MiSeq. TCRdb ran its own pipeline on the public reads, namely fastp trimming at Q25 and MiXCR clone calling, and kept in-frame beta chains. Duplicate CDR3 protein sequences are folded into a single record with the most common DNA and genes. The sample profile shows 45,000 to 55,000 distinct CDR3 sequences; approximately 19% of them were found once. The ten largest clones capture approximately 2.8% of the sample.

The chain is encoded by TRBV10-3 joined to TRBJ1-1, with 8 bases in between that match TRBD1. Specimen: peripheral blood. The source of this sequence is an adult who had HIV and had not received antiretroviral therapy, or was an uninfected healthy control (not recorded which). For the CDR3, the sequence is CATQADRGMNTEAFF. The nucleotides read TGTGCCACCCAGGCCGACAGGGGTATGAACACTGAAGCTTTCTTT.